This TCR beta chain derives from a study of cytomegalovirus exposure and HLA in healthy donors. The study, taken as a whole, reports: In a later analysis, HLA-associated beta chains showed higher expansion and lower generation probabilities than comparable chains.

Use of 60 Vbeta and 13 Jbeta primers characterized the PCR. Clones were read by immunoSEQ multiplex PCR, and TCRdb kept only the in-frame ones, dropping some. The table records about 83,000 clones, 78% of them present only once. Germline CDR1 is SGDLS and CDR2 is YYNGEE. V was shortened by 3 bases and J by 4 bases, with 10 bases between the two germline ends. CDR3 size: 13 residues. Comment on this clone: No antigen is known for it.

V is TRBV9 and J is TRBJ1-2, with a possible D match to TRBD1 (5 bases). This sequence originates from a man between 18 and 35 years old in good health and CMV-seropositive. Material: PBMCs. The CDR3 DNA reads as TGTGCCAGCAGCGCCGGACACCCCTATGGCTACACCTTC. It translates to CASSAGHPYGYTF.